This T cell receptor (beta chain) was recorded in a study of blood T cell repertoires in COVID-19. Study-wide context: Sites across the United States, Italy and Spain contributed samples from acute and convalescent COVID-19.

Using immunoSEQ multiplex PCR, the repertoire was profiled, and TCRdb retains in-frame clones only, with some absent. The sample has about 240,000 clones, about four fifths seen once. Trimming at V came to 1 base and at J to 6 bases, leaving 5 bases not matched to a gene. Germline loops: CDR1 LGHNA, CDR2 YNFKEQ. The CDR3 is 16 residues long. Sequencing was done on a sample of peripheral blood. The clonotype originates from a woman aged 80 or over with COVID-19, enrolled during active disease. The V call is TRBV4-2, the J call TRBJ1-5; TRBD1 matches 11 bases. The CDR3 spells CASSQAGTGGSQPQHF. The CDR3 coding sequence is TGTGCCAGCAGCCAAGCCGGGACAGGGGGAAGTCAGCCCCAGCATTTT.